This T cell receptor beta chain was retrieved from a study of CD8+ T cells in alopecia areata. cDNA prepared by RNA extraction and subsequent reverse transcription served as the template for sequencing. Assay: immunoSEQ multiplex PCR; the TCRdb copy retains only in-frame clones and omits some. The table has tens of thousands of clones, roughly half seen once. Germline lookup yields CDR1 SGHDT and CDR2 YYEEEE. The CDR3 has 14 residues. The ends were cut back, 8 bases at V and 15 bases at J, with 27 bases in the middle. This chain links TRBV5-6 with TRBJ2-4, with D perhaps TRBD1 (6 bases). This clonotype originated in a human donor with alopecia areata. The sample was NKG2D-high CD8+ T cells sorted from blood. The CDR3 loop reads CASKRVRTEFPLYF. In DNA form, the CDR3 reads TGTGCCAGTAAAAGGGTACGGACAGAATTCCCCTTGTACTTC. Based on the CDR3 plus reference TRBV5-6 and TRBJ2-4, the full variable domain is DAGVTQSPTHLIKTRGQQVTLRCSPKSGHDTVSWYQQALGQGPQFIFQYYEEEERQRGNFPDRFSGHQFPNYSSELNVNALLLGDSALYLCASKRVRTEFPLYFGAGTRLSVL.